A selection of T cell receptor beta chains follows, all from one sample in a study of CD8 T cells in Susac syndrome. TCRdb re-called the immunoSEQ multiplex PCR reads through MiXCR, storing one row per CDR3 protein. This sample has around 140,000 distinct CDR3 sequences, with around 75% found just once. Sequencing was carried out using CD8+ T cells from PBMCs. These receptors all come from a human donor with multiple sclerosis. The CDR3 runs from the conserved cysteine through the conserved F or W. The D gene is left open where the match is weak. Size is omitted from some rows. Given values are once, few, many or a class for expanded clones.

V gene,clone size,J gene,D gene,CDR3 protein,CDR3 DNA
TRBV20-1,-,TRBJ2-6,-,CSAEDRRTGANVLTF,TGCAGTGCTGAGGATCGGAGGACTGGGGCCAACGTCCTGACTTTC
TRBV7-2,few,TRBJ2-7,-,CASSLAQVAPHEQYF,TGTGCCAGCAGCTTAGCGCAGGTTGCCCCCCACGAGCAGTACTTC
TRBV7-8,few,TRBJ1-1,-,CASSLAGGSTEAFF,TGTGCCAGCAGCTTAGCGGGGGGAAGCACTGAAGCTTTCTTT
TRBV11-2,-,TRBJ2-7,TRBD2,CASSLDVGGEQYF,TGTGCCAGCAGCTTAGATGTGGGAGGGGAGCAGTACTTC
TRBV27,-,TRBJ2-7,-,CASSLGRAYEQYF,TGTGCCAGCAGTTTGGGTAGGGCCTACGAGCAGTACTTC
TRBV21-1,-,TRBJ1-5,-,CASSNPPELGDSNQPQHF,TGTGCCAGCAGCAACCCGCCAGAGTTAGGGGATAGCAATCAGCCCCAGCATTTT
TRBV29-1,-,TRBJ1-4,-,CSVRTNEKLFF,TGCAGCGTCCGAACTAATGAAAAACTGTTTTTT
TRBV2,-,TRBJ2-5,TRBD1,CASRLTGEQETQYF,TGTGCCAGCAGGTTAACAGGGGAACAAGAGACCCAGTACTTC
TRBV18,-,TRBJ2-1,-,CASSPWQGYNEQFF,TGTGCCAGCTCACCGTGGCAGGGCTACAATGAGCAGTTCTTC
TRBV4-1,-,TRBJ1-3,TRBD1,CASSRGQGRNTIYF,TGCGCCAGCAGTCGTGGACAGGGGAGAAACACCATATATTTT
TRBV7-2,-,TRBJ2-3,-,CASSIFRTSTDTQYF,TGTGCCAGCAGCATATTCAGGACAAGCACAGATACGCAGTATTTT
TRBV12-3/TRBV12-4,few,TRBJ1-5,-,CASSLAGNQPQHF,TGTGCCAGCAGTTTGGCGGGCAATCAGCCCCAGCATTTT
TRBV18,-,TRBJ2-1,TRBD2,CASSPSSQGIFRAGGLNEQFF,TGTGCCAGCTCACCTTCCTCACAGGGGATATTTCGAGCGGGAGGCCTTAATGAGCAGTTCTTC
TRBV4-2,-,TRBJ2-7,-,CASSQDLETWSTHEQYF,TGTGCCAGCAGCCAAGATTTGGAGACCTGGTCTACCCACGAGCAGTACTTC
TRBV3-1,-,TRBJ1-2,-,CASSQGGVHYGYTF,TGTGCCAGCAGCCAAGGGGGGGTTCACTATGGCTACACCTTC
TRBV7-9,few,TRBJ1-1,-,CASSLAEGLNTEAFF,TGTGCCAGCAGCTTAGCTGAGGGTCTGAACACTGAAGCTTTCTTT
TRBV6-2/TRBV6-3,-,TRBJ1-2,-,CASSYSMAPPGANYGYTF,TGTGCCAGCAGTTACTCGATGGCCCCGCCAGGGGCTAACTATGGCTACACCTTC
TRBV20-1,-,TRBJ2-3,TRBD2,CSARVPLRGVSYSTDTQYF,TGCAGTGCTAGAGTGCCTCTGCGGGGGGTTTCATATAGCACAGATACGCAGTATTTT
TRBV15,-,TRBJ2-1,-,CATRLTSSYNEQFF,TGTGCCACCAGACTGACTAGCTCCTACAATGAGCAGTTCTTC
TRBV6-2/TRBV6-3,-,TRBJ2-1,TRBD2,CASGTSGSYNEQFF,TGTGCCAGCGGGACTAGCGGGAGCTACAATGAGCAGTTCTTC
TRBV12-3/TRBV12-4,-,TRBJ1-1,-,CASRLLVNTEAFF,TGTGCCAGCAGGCTTTTGGTGAACACTGAAGCTTTCTTT
TRBV7-9,-,TRBJ1-2,-,CASSLGLDGAYGYTF,TGTGCCAGCAGCTTAGGTTTAGATGGAGCCTATGGCTACACCTTC
TRBV4-3,few,TRBJ2-1,TRBD1,CASSPRQGGRVGEQFF,TGCGCCAGCAGCCCCCGACAGGGGGGACGGGTTGGTGAGCAGTTCTTC
TRBV15,-,TRBJ2-1,TRBD2,CATSRGAGGGNEQFF,TGTGCCACCAGCAGAGGGGCGGGAGGAGGGAATGAGCAGTTCTTC
TRBV2,-,TRBJ2-7,-,CASSEDGGYEQYF,TGTGCCAGCAGTGAAGATGGGGGCTACGAGCAGTACTTC
TRBV29-1,-,TRBJ1-1,TRBD1,CSVITGERDTEAFF,TGCAGCGTTATAACAGGGGAGAGGGACACTGAAGCTTTCTTT
TRBV7-9,-,TRBJ1-1,-,CASSSSPGQTSNTEAFF,TGTGCCAGCAGCTCATCTCCGGGGCAGACATCCAACACTGAAGCTTTCTTT
TRBV5-5,-,TRBJ2-7,-,CASSHIGQGYYEQYF,TGTGCCAGCAGCCATATCGGGCAGGGCTACTACGAGCAGTACTTC
TRBV15,-,TRBJ2-5,TRBD2,CATRGGWETQYF,TGTGCCACCCGGGGGGGATGGGAGACCCAGTACTTC
TRBV18,-,TRBJ1-1,TRBD1,CASSRRQGMNTEAFF,TGTGCCAGCTCACGTAGACAGGGAATGAACACTGAAGCTTTCTTT
TRBV9,-,TRBJ1-2,-,CASSVVVEKANYGYTF,TGTGCCAGCAGCGTAGTGGTAGAGAAAGCTAACTATGGCTACACCTTC
TRBV29-1,-,TRBJ2-7,-,CSVANGGGGGDEQYF,TGCAGCGTTGCTAACGGGGGTGGGGGTGGCGACGAGCAGTACTTC
TRBV27,-,TRBJ2-1,-,CASSFLERDRQFF,TGTGCCAGCAGTTTTTTGGAGCGGGACAGACAGTTCTTC
TRBV3-1,-,TRBJ1-5,-,CASSPGSHQPQHF,TGTGCCAGCAGCCCCGGAAGCCATCAGCCCCAGCATTTT
TRBV19,few,TRBJ1-1,-,CASGRGTMGTEAFF,TGTGCCAGCGGGCGTGGCACCATGGGCACTGAAGCTTTCTTT
TRBV4-1,few,TRBJ1-2,-,CASSQDRRGFYGYTF,TGCGCCAGCAGCCAAGATAGGCGAGGGTTTTATGGCTACACCTTC
TRBV27,-,TRBJ2-2,TRBD2,CASSRELVRGAGGYTGELFF,TGTGCCAGCAGCCGCGAACTGGTTAGGGGAGCGGGAGGGTACACCGGGGAGCTGTTTTTT
TRBV5-1,once,TRBJ2-7,TRBD1,CASSLETGDEQYF,TGCGCCAGCAGCTTGGAGACAGGGGACGAGCAGTACTTC
TRBV10-3,-,TRBJ2-7,-,CAISESRRGRPYEQYF,TGTGCCATCAGTGAGTCGAGACGGGGGCGTCCATACGAGCAGTACTTC
TRBV7-9,few,TRBJ2-7,TRBD2,CASSPQRGGNEQYF,TGTGCCAGCAGCCCCCAGCGGGGGGGAAACGAGCAGTACTTC